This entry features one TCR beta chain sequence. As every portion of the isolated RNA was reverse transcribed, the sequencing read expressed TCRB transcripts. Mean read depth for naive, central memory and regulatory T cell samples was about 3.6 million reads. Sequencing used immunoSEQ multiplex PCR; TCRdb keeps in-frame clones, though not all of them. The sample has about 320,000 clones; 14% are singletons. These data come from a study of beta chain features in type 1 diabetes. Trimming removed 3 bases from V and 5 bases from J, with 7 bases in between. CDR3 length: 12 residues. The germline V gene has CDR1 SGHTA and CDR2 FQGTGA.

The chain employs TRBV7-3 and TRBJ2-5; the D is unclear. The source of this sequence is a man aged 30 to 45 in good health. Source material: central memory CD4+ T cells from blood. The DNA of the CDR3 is TGTGCCAGCAGCTTCATCAGCGAGACCCAGTACTTC. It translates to CASSFISETQYF.